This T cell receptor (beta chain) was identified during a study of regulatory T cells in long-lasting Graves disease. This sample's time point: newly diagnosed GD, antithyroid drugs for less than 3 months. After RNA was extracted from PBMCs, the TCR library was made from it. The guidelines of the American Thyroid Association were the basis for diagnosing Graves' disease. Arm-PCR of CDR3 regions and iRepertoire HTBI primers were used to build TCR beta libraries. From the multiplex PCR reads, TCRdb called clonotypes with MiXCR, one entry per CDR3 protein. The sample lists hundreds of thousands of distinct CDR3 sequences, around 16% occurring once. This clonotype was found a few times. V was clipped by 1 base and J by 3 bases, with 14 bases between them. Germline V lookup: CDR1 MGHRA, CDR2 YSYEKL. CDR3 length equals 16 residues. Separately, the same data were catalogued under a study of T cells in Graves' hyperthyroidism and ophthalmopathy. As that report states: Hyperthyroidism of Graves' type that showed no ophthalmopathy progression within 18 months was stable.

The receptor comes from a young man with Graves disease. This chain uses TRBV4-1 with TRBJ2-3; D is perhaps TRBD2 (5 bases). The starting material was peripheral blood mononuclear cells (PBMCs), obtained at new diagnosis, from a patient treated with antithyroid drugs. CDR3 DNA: TGCGCCAGCAGCCAAGGTACCGGGCCGGGAACAGATACGCAGTATTTT. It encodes CASSQGTGPGTDTQYF.